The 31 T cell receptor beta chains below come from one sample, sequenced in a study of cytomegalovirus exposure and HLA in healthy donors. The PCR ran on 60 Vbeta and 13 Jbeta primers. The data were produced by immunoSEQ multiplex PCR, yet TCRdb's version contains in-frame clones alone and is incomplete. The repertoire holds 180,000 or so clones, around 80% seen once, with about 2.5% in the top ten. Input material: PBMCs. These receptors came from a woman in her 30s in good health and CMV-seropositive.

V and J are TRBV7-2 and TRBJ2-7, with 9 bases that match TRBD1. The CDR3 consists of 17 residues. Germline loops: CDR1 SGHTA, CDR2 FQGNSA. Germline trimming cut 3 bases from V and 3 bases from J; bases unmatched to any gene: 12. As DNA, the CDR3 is TGTGCCAGCAGCTTGTCTCGGTATAGGGACAGGGACTACGAGCAGTACTTC. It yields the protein CASSLSRYRDRDYEQYF.

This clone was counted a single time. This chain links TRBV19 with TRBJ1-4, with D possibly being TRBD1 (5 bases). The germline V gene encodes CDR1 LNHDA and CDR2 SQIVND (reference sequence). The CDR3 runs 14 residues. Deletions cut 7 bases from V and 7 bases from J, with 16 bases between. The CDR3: CASNDRSGVEKLFF. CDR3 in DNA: TGTGCCAGTAACGACCGGTCGGGGGTTGAAAAACTGTTTTTT. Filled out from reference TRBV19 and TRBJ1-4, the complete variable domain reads DGGITQSPKYLFRKEGQNVTLSCEQNLNHDAMYWYRQDPGQGLRLIYYSQIVNDFQKGDIAEGYSVSREKKESFPLTVTSAQKNPTAFYLCASNDRSGVEKLFFGSGTQLSVL.

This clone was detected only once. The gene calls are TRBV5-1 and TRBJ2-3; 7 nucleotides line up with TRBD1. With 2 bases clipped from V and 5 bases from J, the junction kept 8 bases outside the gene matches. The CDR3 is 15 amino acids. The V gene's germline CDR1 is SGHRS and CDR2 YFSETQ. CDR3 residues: CASSFNFRGIDTQYF. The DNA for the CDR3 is TGCGCCAGCAGCTTCAACTTCAGGGGGATAGATACGCAGTATTTT.

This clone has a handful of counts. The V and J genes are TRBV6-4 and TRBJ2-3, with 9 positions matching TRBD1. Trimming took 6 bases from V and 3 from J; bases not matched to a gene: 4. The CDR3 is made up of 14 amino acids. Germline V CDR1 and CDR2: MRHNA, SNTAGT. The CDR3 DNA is TGTGCCAGCAGAGCCGACAGGGGGACAGATACGCAGTATTTT. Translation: CASRADRGTDTQYF.

In DNA, the CDR3 is TGTGCCAGCAGCCTAGGGACAGACAATTCACCCCTCCACTTT. Translated, it gives CASSLGTDNSPLHF. The chain employs TRBV7-6 and TRBJ1-6, with 7 bases fitting TRBD1. CDR3 length: 14 residues. From germline, CDR1 is SGHVS and CDR2 FNYEAQ. V was clipped by 5 bases and J by 7 bases; unmatched bases: 5.

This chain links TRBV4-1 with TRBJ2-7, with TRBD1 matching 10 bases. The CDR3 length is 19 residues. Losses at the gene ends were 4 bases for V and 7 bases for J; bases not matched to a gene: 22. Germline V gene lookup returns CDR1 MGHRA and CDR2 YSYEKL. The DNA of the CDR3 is TGCGCCAGCAGCCGCGGCTCCTTGGGACAGGGGACGAGACCAGGTGAGCAGTACTTC. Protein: CASSRGSLGQGTRPGEQYF.

CDR3 region: CASSESGVQPQHF. CDR3 sequence (DNA): TGTGCCAGCAGTGAGTCAGGGGTTCAGCCCCAGCATTTT. The chain couples TRBV6-1 to TRBJ1-5; the D gene is possibly TRBD1 (6 bases). The CDR3 runs 13 residues. The germline gives CDR1 MNHNS, CDR2 SASEGT. The germline V and J ends were trimmed by 3 bases and 6 bases, with 9 bases remaining between them.

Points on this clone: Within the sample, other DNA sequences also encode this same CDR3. DNA for the CDR3: TGTGCCAGCAGTTACGGACAGGGCGGCTATGGCTACACCTTC. Translation: CASSYGQGGYGYTF. The rearrangement joins TRBV6-6 to TRBJ1-2; 8 bases fit TRBD1. In germline, CDR1 is MNHNY, CDR2 SVGAGI (reference sequence). The CDR3 has 14 residues. Trimming cost V 2 bases and J 4 bases; bases outside gene matches: 3.

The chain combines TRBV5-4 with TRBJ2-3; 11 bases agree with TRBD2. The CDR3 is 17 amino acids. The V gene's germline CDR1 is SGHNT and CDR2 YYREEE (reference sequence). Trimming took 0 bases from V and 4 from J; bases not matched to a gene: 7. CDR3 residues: CASSLGGSGGAADTQYF. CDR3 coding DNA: TGTGCCAGCAGCTTGGGGGGTAGCGGGGGGGCGGCAGATACGCAGTATTTT.

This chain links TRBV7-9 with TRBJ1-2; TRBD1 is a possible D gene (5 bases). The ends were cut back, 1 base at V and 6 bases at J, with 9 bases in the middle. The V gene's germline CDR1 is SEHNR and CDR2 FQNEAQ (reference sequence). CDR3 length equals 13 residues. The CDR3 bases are TGTGCCAGCAGCTTAGGGGCAGGGAATGGCTACACCTTC. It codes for CASSLGAGNGYTF.

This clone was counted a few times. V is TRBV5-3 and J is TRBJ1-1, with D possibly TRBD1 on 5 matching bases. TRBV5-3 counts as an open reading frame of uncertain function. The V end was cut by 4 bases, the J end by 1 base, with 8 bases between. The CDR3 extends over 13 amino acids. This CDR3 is CARSRTRNTEAFF. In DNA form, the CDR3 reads TGTGCCAGAAGCAGGACACGGAACACTGAAGCTTTCTTT.

CDR3 in amino acids: CAITRTRGDTDPYYNEQFF. In DNA, the CDR3 is TGTGCCATCACCCGGACTCGGGGGGACACGGACCCATACTACAATGAGCAGTTCTTC. The chain joins TRBV10-3 to TRBJ2-1; tentatively, D is TRBD2 (7 bases). Trimming left V 7 bases short and J 3 bases short, with 28 bases between. CDR1 is ENHRY and CDR2 is SYGVKD in the germline V gene. The CDR3 loop spans 19 amino acids.

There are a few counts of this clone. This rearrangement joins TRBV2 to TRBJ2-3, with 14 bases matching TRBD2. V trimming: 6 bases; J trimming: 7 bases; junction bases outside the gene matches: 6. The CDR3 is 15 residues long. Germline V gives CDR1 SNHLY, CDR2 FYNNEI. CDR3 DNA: TGTGCCAGCAGCGCGACTAGCGGGGGGGCGAATACGCAGTATTTT. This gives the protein CASSATSGGANTQYF.

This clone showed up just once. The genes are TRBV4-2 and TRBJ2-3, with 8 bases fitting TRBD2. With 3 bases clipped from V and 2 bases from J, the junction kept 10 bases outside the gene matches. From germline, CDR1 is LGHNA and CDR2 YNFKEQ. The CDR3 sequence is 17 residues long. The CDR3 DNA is TGTGCCAGCAGCCAGGGTGAAACGGGGGGGCTCACAGATACGCAGTATTTT. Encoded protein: CASSQGETGGLTDTQYF.

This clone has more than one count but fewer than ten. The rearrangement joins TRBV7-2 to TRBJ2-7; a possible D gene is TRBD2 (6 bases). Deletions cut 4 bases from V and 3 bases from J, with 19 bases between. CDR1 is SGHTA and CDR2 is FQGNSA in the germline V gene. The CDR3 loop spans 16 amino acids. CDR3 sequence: CASSSAGRDGNYEQYF. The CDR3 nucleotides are TGTGCCAGCAGCTCCGCAGGGCGGGACGGTAACTACGAGCAGTACTTC.

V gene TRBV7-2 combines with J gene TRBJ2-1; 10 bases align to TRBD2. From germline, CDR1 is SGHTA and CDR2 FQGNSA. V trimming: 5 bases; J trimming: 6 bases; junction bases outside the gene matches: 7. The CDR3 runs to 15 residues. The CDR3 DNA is TGTGCCAGCAGCCAGAGCGGGGGGGCCCTCAATGAGCAGTTCTTC. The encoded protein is CASSQSGGALNEQFF.

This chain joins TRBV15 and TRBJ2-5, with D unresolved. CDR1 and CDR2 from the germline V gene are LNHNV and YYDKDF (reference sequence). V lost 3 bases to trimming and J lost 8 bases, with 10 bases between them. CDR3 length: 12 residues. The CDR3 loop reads CATSSPPYTQYF. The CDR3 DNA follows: TGTGCCACCAGCAGCCCCCCGTATACCCAGTACTTC.

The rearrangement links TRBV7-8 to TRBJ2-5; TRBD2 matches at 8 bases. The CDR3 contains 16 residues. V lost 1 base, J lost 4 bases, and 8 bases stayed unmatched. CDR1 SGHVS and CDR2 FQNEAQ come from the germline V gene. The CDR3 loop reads CASSLGIAGLRETQYF. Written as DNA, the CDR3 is TGTGCCAGCAGCTTAGGAATAGCGGGGTTGAGAGAGACCCAGTACTTC.

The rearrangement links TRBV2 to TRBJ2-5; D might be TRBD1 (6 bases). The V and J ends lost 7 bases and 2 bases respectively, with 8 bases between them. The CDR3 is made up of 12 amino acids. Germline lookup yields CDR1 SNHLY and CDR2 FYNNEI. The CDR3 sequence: CASNREQETQYF. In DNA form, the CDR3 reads TGTGCCAGCAACAGGGAGCAAGAGACCCAGTACTTC. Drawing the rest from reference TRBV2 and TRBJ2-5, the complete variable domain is EPEVTQTPSHQVTQMGQEVILRCVPISNHLYFYWYRQILGQKVEFLVSFYNNEISEKSEIFDDQFSVERPDGSNFTLKIRSTKLEDSAMYFCASNREQETQYFGPGTRLLVL.

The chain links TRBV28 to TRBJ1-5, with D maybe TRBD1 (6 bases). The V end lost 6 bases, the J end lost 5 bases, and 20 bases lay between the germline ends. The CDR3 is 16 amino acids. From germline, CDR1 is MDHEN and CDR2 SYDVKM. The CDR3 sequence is CASSPLSRDTYQPQHF. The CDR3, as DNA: TGTGCCAGCAGCCCCTTAAGCCGGGACACTTATCAGCCCCAGCATTTT.

DNA of the CDR3: TGCGCCAGCAGCCTGGACTCCCTGAGGGCGATTGAGCAGTTCTTC. Amino acid sequence: CASSLDSLRAIEQFF. The V and J genes are TRBV5-1 and TRBJ2-1; D might be TRBD2 (5 bases). V was pared by 4 bases and J by 9 bases, with 20 bases between. This CDR3 has 15 residues. The germline gives CDR1 SGHRS, CDR2 YFSETQ.

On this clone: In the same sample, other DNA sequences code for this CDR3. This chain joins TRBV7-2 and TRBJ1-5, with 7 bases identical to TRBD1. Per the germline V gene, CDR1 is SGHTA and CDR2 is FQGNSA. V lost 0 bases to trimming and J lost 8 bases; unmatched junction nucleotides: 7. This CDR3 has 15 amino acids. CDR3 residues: CASSLATGVGEPQHF. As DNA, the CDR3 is TGTGCCAGCAGCTTAGCCACAGGGGTTGGGGAGCCCCAGCATTTT.

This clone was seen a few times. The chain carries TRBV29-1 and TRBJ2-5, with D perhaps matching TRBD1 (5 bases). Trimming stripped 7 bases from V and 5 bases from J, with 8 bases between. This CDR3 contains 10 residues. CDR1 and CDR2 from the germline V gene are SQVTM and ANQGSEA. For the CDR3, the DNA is TGCAGCGGGGGCGTGGAGACCCAGTACTTC. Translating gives CSGGVETQYF.

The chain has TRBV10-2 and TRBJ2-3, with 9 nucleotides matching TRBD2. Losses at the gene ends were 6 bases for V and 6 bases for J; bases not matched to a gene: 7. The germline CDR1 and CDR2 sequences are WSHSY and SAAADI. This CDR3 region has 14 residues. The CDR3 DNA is TGCGCCAGCAGGATAGCGGGGGCCGGGGATACGCAGTATTTT. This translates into CASRIAGAGDTQYF.

CDR3 bases: TGTGCCAGCAGCGTCTCAGGGGGCTCCTACGAGCAGTACTTC. Translated, it gives CASSVSGGSYEQYF. The chain has TRBV6-1 and TRBJ2-7; 7 bases align to TRBD1. The V gene's germline CDR1 is MNHNS and CDR2 SASEGT. This CDR3 spans 14 amino acids. Germline trimming cut 6 bases from V and 0 bases from J; bases unmatched to any gene: 5.

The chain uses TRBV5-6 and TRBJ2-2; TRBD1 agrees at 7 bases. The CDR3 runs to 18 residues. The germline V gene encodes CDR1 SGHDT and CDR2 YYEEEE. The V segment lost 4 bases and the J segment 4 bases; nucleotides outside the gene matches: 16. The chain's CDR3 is CASSHLFNQGQSTGELFF. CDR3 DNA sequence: TGTGCCAGCAGCCATCTTTTCAACCAGGGACAGTCCACCGGGGAGCTGTTTTTT.

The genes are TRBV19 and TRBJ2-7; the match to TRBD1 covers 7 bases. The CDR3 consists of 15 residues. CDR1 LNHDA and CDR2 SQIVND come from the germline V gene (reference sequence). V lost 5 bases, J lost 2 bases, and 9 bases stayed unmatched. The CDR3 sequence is CASSSPGTEPYEQYF. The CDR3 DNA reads TGTGCCAGTAGTTCCCCCGGGACAGAACCCTACGAGCAGTACTTC.

The CDR3 protein is CASRSTGVGTGYEQYF. CDR3 coding DNA: TGTGCCAGCAGGTCCACAGGGGTTGGGACGGGCTACGAGCAGTACTTC. The V and J genes are TRBV28 and TRBJ2-7; 7 positions match TRBD1. CDR1 is MDHEN, CDR2 SYDVKM, per germline. The V gene end was trimmed by 6 bases and the J gene end by 3 bases; junction bases not matched to a gene: 14. This CDR3 contains 16 residues.

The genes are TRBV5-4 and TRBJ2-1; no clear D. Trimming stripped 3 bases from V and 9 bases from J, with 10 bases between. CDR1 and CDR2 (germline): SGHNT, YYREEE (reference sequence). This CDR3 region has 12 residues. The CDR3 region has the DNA TGTGCCAGCAGCTCCCCTAGAGGTGAGCAGTTCTTC. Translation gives CASSSPRGEQFF.

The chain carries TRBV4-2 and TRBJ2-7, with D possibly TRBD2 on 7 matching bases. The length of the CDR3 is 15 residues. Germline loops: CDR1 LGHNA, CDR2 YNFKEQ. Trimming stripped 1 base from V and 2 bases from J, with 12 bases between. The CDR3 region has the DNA TGTGCCAGCAGCCAAGGGGGAGGGGACACCTACGAGCAGTACTTC. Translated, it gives CASSQGGGDTYEQYF.

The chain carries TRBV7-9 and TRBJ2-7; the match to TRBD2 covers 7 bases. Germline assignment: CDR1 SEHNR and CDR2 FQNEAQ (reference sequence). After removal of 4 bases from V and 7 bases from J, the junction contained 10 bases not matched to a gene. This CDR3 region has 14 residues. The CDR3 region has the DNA TGTGCCAGCAGCTCGGACTCTAGCGGCGGGGAGCAGTACTTC. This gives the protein CASSSDSSGGEQYF.